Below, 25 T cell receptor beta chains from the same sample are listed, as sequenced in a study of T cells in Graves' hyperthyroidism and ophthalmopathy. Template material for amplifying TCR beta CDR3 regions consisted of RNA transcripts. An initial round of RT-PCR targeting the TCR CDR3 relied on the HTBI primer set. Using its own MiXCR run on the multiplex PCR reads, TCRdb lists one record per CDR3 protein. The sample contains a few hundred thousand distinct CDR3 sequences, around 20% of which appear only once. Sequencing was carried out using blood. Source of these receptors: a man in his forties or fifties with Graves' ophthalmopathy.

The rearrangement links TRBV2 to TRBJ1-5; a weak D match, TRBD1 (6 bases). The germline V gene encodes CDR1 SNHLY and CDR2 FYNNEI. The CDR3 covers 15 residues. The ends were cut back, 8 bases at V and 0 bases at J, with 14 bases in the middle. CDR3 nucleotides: TGTGCCAGCGAGGAGGGGGGGACTAGCAATCAGCCCCAGCATTTT. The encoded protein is CASEEGGTSNQPQHF.

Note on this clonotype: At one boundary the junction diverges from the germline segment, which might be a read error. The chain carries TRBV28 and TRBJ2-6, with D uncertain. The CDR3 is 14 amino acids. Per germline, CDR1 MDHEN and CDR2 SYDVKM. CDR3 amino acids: CASSFLSGTNVLTF. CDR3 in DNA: TGTGCCAGCAGTTTTTTGTCTGGGACCAACGTCCTGACTTTC.

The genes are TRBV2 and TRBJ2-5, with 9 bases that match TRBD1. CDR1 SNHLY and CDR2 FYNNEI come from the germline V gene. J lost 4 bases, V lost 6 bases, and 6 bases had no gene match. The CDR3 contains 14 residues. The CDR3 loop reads CASRRTGERETQYF. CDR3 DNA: TGTGCCAGCAGACGGACAGGGGAACGAGAGACCCAGTACTTC.

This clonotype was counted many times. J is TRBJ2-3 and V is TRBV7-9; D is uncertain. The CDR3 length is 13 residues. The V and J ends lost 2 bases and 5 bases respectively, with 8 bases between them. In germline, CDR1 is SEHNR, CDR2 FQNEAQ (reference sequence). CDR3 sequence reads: CASSLKPVDTQYF. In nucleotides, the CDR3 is TGTGCCAGCAGCTTAAAACCCGTAGATACGCAGTATTTT.

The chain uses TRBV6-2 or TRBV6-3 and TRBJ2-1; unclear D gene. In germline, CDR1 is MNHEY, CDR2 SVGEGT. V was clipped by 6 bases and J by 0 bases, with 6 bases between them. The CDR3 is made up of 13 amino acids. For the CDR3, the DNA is TGTGCCAGCAGGAAAATCTCCTACAATGAGCAGTTCTTC. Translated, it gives CASRKISYNEQFF.

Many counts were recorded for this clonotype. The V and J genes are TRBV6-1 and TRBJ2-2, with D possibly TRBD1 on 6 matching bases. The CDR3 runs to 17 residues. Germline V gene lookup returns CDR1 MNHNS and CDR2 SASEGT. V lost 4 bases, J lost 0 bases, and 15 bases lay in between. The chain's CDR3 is CASSVPPGTPNTGELFF. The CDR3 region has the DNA TGTGCCAGCAGTGTCCCCCCCGGGACACCGAACACCGGGGAGCTGTTTTTT.

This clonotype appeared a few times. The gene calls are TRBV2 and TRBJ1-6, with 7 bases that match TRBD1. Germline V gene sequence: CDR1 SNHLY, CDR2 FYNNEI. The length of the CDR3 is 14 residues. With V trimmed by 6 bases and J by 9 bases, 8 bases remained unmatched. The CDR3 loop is CASSVGQKTSPLHF. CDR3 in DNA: TGTGCCAGCAGCGTGGGACAGAAGACTTCACCCCTCCACTTT.

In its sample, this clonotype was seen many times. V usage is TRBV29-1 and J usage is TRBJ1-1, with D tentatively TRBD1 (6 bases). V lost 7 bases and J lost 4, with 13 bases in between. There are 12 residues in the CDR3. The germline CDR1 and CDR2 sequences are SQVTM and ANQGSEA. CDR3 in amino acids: CSATTGSTEAFF. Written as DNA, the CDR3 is TGCAGCGCCACAACAGGGTCCACTGAAGCTTTCTTT.

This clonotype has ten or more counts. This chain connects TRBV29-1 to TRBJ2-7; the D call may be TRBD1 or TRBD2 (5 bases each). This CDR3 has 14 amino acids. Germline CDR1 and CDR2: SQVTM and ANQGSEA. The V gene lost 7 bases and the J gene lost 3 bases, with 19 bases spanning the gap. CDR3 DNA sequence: TGCAGCGCGAAATGGGCGCAGGGAGACTACGAGCAGTACTTC. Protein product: CSAKWAQGDYEQYF.

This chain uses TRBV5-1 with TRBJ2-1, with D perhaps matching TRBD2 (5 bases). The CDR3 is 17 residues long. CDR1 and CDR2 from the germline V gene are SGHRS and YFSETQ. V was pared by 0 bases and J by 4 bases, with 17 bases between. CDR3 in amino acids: CASSLALGGGVYNEQFF. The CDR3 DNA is TGCGCCAGCAGCTTGGCCTTGGGCGGAGGAGTGTACAATGAGCAGTTCTTC.

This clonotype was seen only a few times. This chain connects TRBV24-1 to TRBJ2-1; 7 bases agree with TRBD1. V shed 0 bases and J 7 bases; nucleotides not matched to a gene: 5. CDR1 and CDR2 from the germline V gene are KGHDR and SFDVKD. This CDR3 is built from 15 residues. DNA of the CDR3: TGTGCCACCAGTGATTTGCAAAGGGGGCGGAATGAGCAGTTCTTC. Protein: CATSDLQRGRNEQFF.

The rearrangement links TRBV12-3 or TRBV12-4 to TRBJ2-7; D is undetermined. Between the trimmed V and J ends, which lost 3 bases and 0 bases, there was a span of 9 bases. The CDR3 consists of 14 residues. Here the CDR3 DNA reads TGTGCCAGCAGTTTTACCGGATCCTCCTACGAGCAGTACTTC. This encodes CASSFTGSSYEQYF.

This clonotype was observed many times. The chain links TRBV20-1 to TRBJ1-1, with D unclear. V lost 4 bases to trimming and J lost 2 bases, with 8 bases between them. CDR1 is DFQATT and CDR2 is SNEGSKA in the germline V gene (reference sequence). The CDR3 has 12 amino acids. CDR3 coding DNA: TGCAGTGCTAACCCCGGTAACACTGAAGCTTTCTTT. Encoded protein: CSANPGNTEAFF.

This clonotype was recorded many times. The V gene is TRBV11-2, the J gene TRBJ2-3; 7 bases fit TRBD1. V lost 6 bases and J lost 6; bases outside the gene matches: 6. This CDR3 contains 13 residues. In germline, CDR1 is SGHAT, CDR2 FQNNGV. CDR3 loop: CASSPRQGDTQYF. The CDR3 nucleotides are TGTGCCAGCAGTCCGAGACAGGGCGATACGCAGTATTTT.

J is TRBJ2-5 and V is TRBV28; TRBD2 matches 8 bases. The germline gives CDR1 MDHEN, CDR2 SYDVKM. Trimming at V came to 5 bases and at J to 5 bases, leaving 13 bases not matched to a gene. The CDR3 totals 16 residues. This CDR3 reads CASSPLGVAGKETQYF. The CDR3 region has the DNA TGTGCCAGCAGTCCCCTTGGAGTAGCGGGAAAGGAGACCCAGTACTTC. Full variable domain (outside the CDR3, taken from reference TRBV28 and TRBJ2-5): DVKVTQSSRYLVKRTGEKVFLECVQDMDHENMFWYRQDPGLGLRLIYFSYDVKMKEKGDIPEGYSVSREKKERFSLILESASTNQTSMYLCASSPLGVAGKETQYFGPGTRLLVL.

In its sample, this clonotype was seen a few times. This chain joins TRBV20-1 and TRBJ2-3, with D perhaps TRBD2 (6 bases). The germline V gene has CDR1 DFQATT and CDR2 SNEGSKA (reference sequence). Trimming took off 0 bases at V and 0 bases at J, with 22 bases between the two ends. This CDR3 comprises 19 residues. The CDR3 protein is CSARDRGRVGGTSTDTQYF. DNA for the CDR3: TGCAGTGCTAGAGACCGGGGTAGAGTGGGCGGGACTAGCACAGATACGCAGTATTTT.

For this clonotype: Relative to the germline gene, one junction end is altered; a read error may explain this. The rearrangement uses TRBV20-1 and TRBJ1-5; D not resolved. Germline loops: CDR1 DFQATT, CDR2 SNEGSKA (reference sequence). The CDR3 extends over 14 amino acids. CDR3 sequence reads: CSARPEGSYQPLHF. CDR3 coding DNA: TGCAGTGCTCGACCTGAAGGGTCGTATCAGCCCCTGCATTTT.

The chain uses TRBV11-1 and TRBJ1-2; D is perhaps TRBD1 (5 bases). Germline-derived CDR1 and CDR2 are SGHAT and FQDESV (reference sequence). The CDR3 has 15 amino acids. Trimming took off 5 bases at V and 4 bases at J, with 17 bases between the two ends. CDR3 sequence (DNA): TGTGCCAGCAGCCCAGAATCAGGGTACGGCTATGGCTACACCTTC. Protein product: CASSPESGYGYGYTF.

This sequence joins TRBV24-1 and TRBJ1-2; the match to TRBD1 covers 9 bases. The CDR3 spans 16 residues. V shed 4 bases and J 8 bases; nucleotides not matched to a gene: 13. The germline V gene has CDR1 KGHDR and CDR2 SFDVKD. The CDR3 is CATSDRFGQGPGGYTF. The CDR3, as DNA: TGTGCCACCAGTGACCGATTTGGACAGGGGCCGGGCGGCTACACCTTC.

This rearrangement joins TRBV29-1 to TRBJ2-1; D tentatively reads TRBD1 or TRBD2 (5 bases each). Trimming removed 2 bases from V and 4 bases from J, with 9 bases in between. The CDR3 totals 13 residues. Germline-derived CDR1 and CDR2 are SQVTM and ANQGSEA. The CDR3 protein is CSVEQGAYNEQFF. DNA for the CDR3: TGCAGCGTTGAACAGGGAGCATACAATGAGCAGTTCTTC.

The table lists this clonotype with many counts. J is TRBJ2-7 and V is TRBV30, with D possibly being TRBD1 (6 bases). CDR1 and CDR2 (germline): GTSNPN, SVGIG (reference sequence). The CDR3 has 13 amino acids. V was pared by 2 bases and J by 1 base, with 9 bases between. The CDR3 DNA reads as TGTGCCTGGAGTAAGGGGGAGTCCTACGAGCAGTACTTC. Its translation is CAWSKGESYEQYF.

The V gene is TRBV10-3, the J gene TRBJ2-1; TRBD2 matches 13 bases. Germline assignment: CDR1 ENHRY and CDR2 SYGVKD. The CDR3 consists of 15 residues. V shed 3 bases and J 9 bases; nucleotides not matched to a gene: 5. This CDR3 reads CAISERLAGGGEQFF. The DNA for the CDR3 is TGTGCCATCAGTGAAAGACTAGCGGGAGGCGGTGAGCAGTTCTTC.

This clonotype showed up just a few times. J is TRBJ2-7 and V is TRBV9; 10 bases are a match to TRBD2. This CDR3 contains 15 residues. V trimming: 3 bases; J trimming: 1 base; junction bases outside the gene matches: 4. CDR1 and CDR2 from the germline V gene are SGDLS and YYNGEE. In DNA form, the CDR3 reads TGTGCCAGCAGCGCCGGGACTAGCGCTTCCTACGAGCAGTACTTC. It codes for CASSAGTSASYEQYF.

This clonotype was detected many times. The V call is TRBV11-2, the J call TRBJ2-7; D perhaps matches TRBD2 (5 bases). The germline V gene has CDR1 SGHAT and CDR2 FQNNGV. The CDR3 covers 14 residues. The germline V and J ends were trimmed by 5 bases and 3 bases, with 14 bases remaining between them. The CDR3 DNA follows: TGTGCCAGCAGCCGGGTCGGCGCGGGCTACGAGCAGTACTTC. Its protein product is CASSRVGAGYEQYF.

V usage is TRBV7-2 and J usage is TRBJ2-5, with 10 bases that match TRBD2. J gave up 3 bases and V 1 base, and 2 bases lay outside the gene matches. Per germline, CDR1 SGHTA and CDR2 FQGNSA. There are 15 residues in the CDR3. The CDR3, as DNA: TGTGCCAGCAGCTTAGTCACTAGCGGGGAAGAGACCCAGTACTTC. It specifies CASSLVTSGEETQYF.